This paragraph reports one T cell receptor beta chain. Its specificity is not known. All trial patients relapsed after autologous stem cell transplantation. CDR3 length: 15 amino acids. V lost 2 bases, J lost 1 base, and 12 bases lay in between. The germline V gene has CDR1 SGHRS and CDR2 YFSETQ. The record originates from a study of PD-1 blockade in classical Hodgkin lymphoma. Study information: Administration of nivolumab to patients was at 3 mg/kg intravenously every 2 weeks.

Whole-study results and caveats: Among the patients, those starting nivolumab under 1 year after ASCT were excluded. CD4+ TCR diversity, unlike CD8+, climbed significantly by C4D1. Diminished baseline TCR diversity has been reported in newly diagnosed patients relative to healthy donors.

TCRdb keeps only in-frame clones here, not all; method: immunoSEQ multiplex PCR. The table has 9,500 to 12,000 clones, approximately 75% seen once. The receptor's source is a human donor with classical Hodgkin lymphoma. Sequenced here: peripheral blood mononuclear cells (PBMCs), sampled at baseline. The chain combines TRBV5-1 with TRBJ1-1; no reliable D call. CDR3 sequence (DNA): TGCGCCAGCAGCTTAGAACCCTTAAGGAACACTGAAGCTTTCTTT. Protein sequence: CASSLEPLRNTEAFF.